Below, 28 T cell receptor beta chains from the same sample are listed, as sequenced in a study of Ad26.COV2.S vaccination and SARS-CoV-2 variants. Produced via immunoSEQ multiplex PCR; TCRdb's table is partial and in-frame only. Of 440,000 or so clones listed, roughly 87% were seen once; the top ten hold 1.7%. Treatment: around 19 received Ad26.COV2.S at low or high dose, single or two shots; 5 received placebo; per-sample allocation not given. Collection of the samples took place on day 63 after the first injection of vaccine or placebo. The starting material was peripheral blood, obtained in a trial of Ad26.COV2.S vaccine versus placebo. These receptors originate from a person aged 18-65 years who received the Ad26.COV2.S COVID-19 vaccine or a placebo.

This clone was seen once. The CDR3 region is CASIADRSLYGYTF. In DNA, the CDR3 is TGTGCCAGCATTGCCGACAGGTCCCTCTATGGCTACACCTTC. The chain joins TRBV2 to TRBJ1-2, with D possibly being TRBD1 (6 bases). The V and J ends lost 7 bases and 4 bases respectively, with 16 bases between them. The CDR3 is made up of 14 amino acids. CDR1 and CDR2 (germline): SNHLY, FYNNEI.

The chain combines TRBV9 with TRBJ1-2; D perhaps matches TRBD1 (5 bases). This CDR3 has 15 amino acids. In germline, CDR1 is SGDLS, CDR2 YYNGEE. The V end lost 4 bases, the J end lost 4 bases, and 17 bases lay between the germline ends. The CDR3 protein is CASSPSPGGGYGYTF. The CDR3 DNA reads as TGTGCCAGCAGCCCCAGCCCAGGCGGGGGCTATGGCTACACCTTC.

This clone was seen only once. The chain uses TRBV5-4 and TRBJ1-1, with D possibly TRBD1 on 6 matching bases. This CDR3 has 13 residues. V was cut by 5 bases and J by 6 bases, with 14 bases left in between. The germline CDR1 and CDR2 sequences are SGHNT and YYREEE (reference sequence). CDR3 residues: CASRNTGSPEAFF. CDR3 sequence (DNA): TGTGCCAGCAGAAATACAGGGTCCCCTGAAGCTTTCTTT.

The chain joins TRBV4-2 to TRBJ2-3; 8 nucleotides match TRBD2. This CDR3 comprises 16 residues. CDR1 and CDR2 from the germline V gene are LGHNA and YNFKEQ. V was clipped by 7 bases and J by 0 bases; unmatched bases: 9. Here the CDR3 reads CASNHLAGSSTDTQYF. CDR3 bases: TGTGCCAGCAACCATTTAGCGGGGTCTAGCACAGATACGCAGTATTTT.

The rearrangement joins TRBV7-2 to TRBJ1-4, with unresolved D. Per germline, CDR1 SGHTA and CDR2 FQGNSA. The germline V and J ends were trimmed by 4 bases and 4 bases, with 13 bases remaining between them. This CDR3 comprises 15 residues. The CDR3 DNA reads as TGTGCCAGCAGCTCCCAATCAGGTTTTAATGAAAAACTGTTTTTT. Translating it yields CASSSQSGFNEKLFF.

This chain uses TRBV6-1 with TRBJ2-1; 8 nucleotides line up with TRBD2. This CDR3 spans 15 amino acids. Germline V lookup: CDR1 MNHNS, CDR2 SASEGT. J was trimmed by 9 bases and V by 0 bases; bases with no gene match: 7. The CDR3 DNA sequence: TGTGCCAGCAGTGAAGCGTCGGCGGGGGGAGTTGAGCAGTTCTTC. This encodes CASSEASAGGVEQFF.

V is TRBV7-9 and J is TRBJ2-7, with TRBD1 matching over 7 bases. Trimming cost V 5 bases and J 3 bases; bases outside gene matches: 10. In germline, CDR1 is SEHNR, CDR2 FQNEAQ (reference sequence). This CDR3 spans 15 amino acids. This chain's CDR3 is CASSDGRTGHYEQYF. Written as DNA, the CDR3 is TGTGCCAGCAGCGACGGACGGACAGGCCACTACGAGCAGTACTTC.

The V call is TRBV10-2, the J call TRBJ1-5, with a weak D call TRBD1 (5 bases). V gave up 0 bases and J gave up 4 bases, with 7 bases separating them. Germline loops: CDR1 WSHSY, CDR2 SAAADI. The CDR3 totals 14 residues. The CDR3: CASSESSGNQPQHF. CDR3 DNA: TGCGCCAGCAGTGAGTCGTCAGGGAATCAGCCCCAGCATTTT.

The gene calls are TRBV18 and TRBJ2-1, with D tentatively TRBD2 (6 bases). V dropped 0 bases and J dropped 3 bases, with 12 bases sitting between them. Germline V CDR1 and CDR2: KGHSH, LQKENI. This CDR3 contains 16 residues. The CDR3: CASSPPLGGGYNEQFF. The DNA of the CDR3 is TGTGCCAGCTCACCACCTTTGGGAGGCGGCTACAATGAGCAGTTCTTC.

The gene calls are TRBV9 and TRBJ2-6; the D call may be TRBD1 or TRBD2 (7 bases each). The V gene lost 0 bases and the J gene lost 0 bases, with 19 bases spanning the gap. From germline, CDR1 is SGDLS and CDR2 YYNGEE. The CDR3 has 20 amino acids. The CDR3 coding sequence is TGTGCCAGCAGCGTAGCGTATTTGCCCAGGGGGGGCTCTGGGGCCAACGTCCTGACTTTC. Translating it yields CASSVAYLPRGGSGANVLTF. Complete variable domain (other parts from reference TRBV9 and TRBJ2-6): DSGVTQTPKHLITATGQRVTLRCSPRSGDLSVYWYQQSLDQGLQFLIQYYNGEERAKGNILERFSAQQFPDLHSELNLSSLELGDSALYFCASSVAYLPRGGSGANVLTFGAGSRLTVL.

The V call is TRBV18, the J call TRBJ1-2; D not resolved. This CDR3 region has 16 residues. Germline V gene sequence: CDR1 KGHSH, CDR2 LQKENI. Trimming removed 4 bases at V and 8 bases at J, with 23 bases between. CDR3 in amino acids: CASSRSLVEQAAGYTF. In DNA form, the CDR3 reads TGTGCCAGCTCACGGTCCCTGGTCGAGCAGGCGGCGGGCTACACCTTC.

In DNA, the CDR3 is TGTGCCAGCAGCGTGGGCGAAGGGGCTTCCTACAATGAGCAGTTCTTC. Translating gives CASSVGEGASYNEQFF. The chain recombines TRBV5-8 with TRBJ2-1; D is possibly TRBD1 (5 bases). V was cut by 4 bases and J by 1 base, with 15 bases left in between. The CDR3 has 16 amino acids. Germline V gene sequence: CDR1 SGHTS, CDR2 YDEGEE.

The gene calls are TRBV28 and TRBJ2-2, with TRBD2 identical over 14 bases. This CDR3 has 15 amino acids. Germline CDR1 reads MDHEN; CDR2 reads SYDVKM. V trimming: 7 bases; J trimming: 7 bases; junction bases outside the gene matches: 5. In DNA, the CDR3 is TGTGCCAGCACGACTAGCGGGAGGGTGAGCGGGGAGCTGTTTTTT. This translates into CASTTSGRVSGELFF.

This chain uses TRBV5-1 with TRBJ1-2; TRBD1 agrees at 8 bases. Losses at the gene ends were 3 bases for V and 7 bases for J; bases not matched to a gene: 2. This CDR3 contains 12 residues. Per the germline V gene, CDR1 is SGHRS and CDR2 is YFSETQ. CDR3 DNA: TGCGCCAGCAGCTCGACAGGGGCTGGCTACACCTTC. This gives the protein CASSSTGAGYTF.

This rearrangement joins TRBV5-4 to TRBJ1-2, with D possibly being TRBD1 (5 bases). The CDR3 is 15 amino acids. V was clipped by 0 bases and J by 2 bases, with 11 bases between them. CDR1 is SGHNT and CDR2 is YYREEE in the germline V gene (reference sequence). CDR3 amino acids: CASSLDRGLNYGYTF. The CDR3 coding sequence is TGTGCCAGCAGCTTGGATCGGGGACTAAACTATGGCTACACCTTC.

The CDR3 sequence is CSVERGTYNEQFF. CDR3 nucleotide sequence: TGCAGCGTTGAGAGGGGAACGTACAATGAGCAGTTCTTC. V gene TRBV29-1 combines with J gene TRBJ2-1; the D gene could be TRBD1 or TRBD2 (5 bases each). CDR3 length: 13 residues. V lost 3 bases to trimming and J lost 4 bases, with 10 bases between them. CDR1 is SQVTM, CDR2 ANQGSEA, per germline.

The gene calls are TRBV30 and TRBJ1-2; D not resolved. Trimming pared 0 bases from V and 0 bases from J, leaving 2 bases between. The CDR3 is 12 residues long. Germline loops: CDR1 GTSNPN, CDR2 SVGIG (reference sequence). CDR3 amino acids: CAWSVANYGYTF. The CDR3 DNA sequence: TGTGCCTGGAGTGTGGCTAACTATGGCTACACCTTC.

V and J are TRBV3-1 (or the pseudogene TRBV3-2) and TRBJ2-5; 7 bases map to TRBD1. This CDR3 is built from 16 residues. Trimming took 4 bases from V and 5 from J; bases not matched to a gene: 13. CDR1 LGHDT and CDR2 YNNKEL come from the germline V gene (reference sequence). CDR3 nucleotides: TGTGCCAGCAGCCGTAATACAGGGGCTAGATGGGAGACCCAGTACTTC. The encoded protein is CASSRNTGARWETQYF.

The chain uses TRBV5-4 and TRBJ2-5, with TRBD2 identical over 11 bases. J gave up 5 bases and V 1 base, and 4 bases lay outside the gene matches. The CDR3 has 15 amino acids. Looked up from germline, CDR1 is SGHNT and CDR2 is YYREEE (reference sequence). The CDR3 loop is CASSLTSGREETQYF. Here the CDR3 DNA reads TGTGCCAGCAGCTTGACTAGCGGGAGAGAGGAGACCCAGTACTTC.

This clone was detected only once. The genes are TRBV7-9 and TRBJ1-1, with 7 bases lining up with TRBD1. Losses at the gene ends were 5 bases for V and 2 bases for J; bases not matched to a gene: 8. Germline lookup yields CDR1 SEHNR and CDR2 FQNEAQ (reference sequence). The CDR3 spans 15 residues. Written as DNA, the CDR3 is TGTGCCAGCAGCCCCAGGGGGGGGGAAAACACTGAAGCTTTCTTT. It yields the protein CASSPRGGENTEAFF.

V and J are TRBV2 and TRBJ2-5; maybe TRBD1 (6 bases). The germline V gene has CDR1 SNHLY and CDR2 FYNNEI. The CDR3 sequence is 16 residues long. Trimming left V 3 bases short and J 3 bases short, with 17 bases between. The CDR3 reads CASSDAKTGLEETQYF. The CDR3 bases are TGTGCCAGCAGTGACGCCAAAACAGGGTTAGAAGAGACCCAGTACTTC.

The chain links TRBV29-1 to TRBJ2-7; TRBD1 matches at 10 bases. Trimming at V came to 1 base and at J to 2 bases, leaving 11 bases not matched to a gene. Germline CDR1 and CDR2: SQVTM and ANQGSEA. This CDR3 spans 17 amino acids. In nucleotides, the CDR3 is TGCAGCGTTGAAGTTGCCTCCAGGGACAGGGGCACCTACGAGCAGTACTTC. It translates to CSVEVASRDRGTYEQYF.

The rearrangement uses TRBV19 and TRBJ1-1; D is undetermined. The CDR3 length is 14 residues. Germline-derived CDR1 and CDR2 are LNHDA and SQIVND (reference sequence). With 3 bases removed from V and 1 base from J, the gap between germline ends came to 9 bases. Written as DNA, the CDR3 is TGTGCCAGTAGTATGTTAGGCGGGAACACTGAAGCTTTCTTT. Translating it yields CASSMLGGNTEAFF. Full variable domain (outside the CDR3, taken from reference TRBV19 and TRBJ1-1): DGGITQSPKYLFRKEGQNVTLSCEQNLNHDAMYWYRQDPGQGLRLIYYSQIVNDFQKGDIAEGYSVSREKKESFPLTVTSAQKNPTAFYLCASSMLGGNTEAFFGQGTRLTVV.

This chain links TRBV6-2 or TRBV6-3 with TRBJ1-1; D uncertain. The CDR3 contains 15 residues. Germline CDR1 reads MNHEY; CDR2 reads SVGEGT. Trimming cost V 2 bases and J 5 bases, with 15 bases left between them. The CDR3 coding sequence is TGTGCCAGCAGTTACGAAAGTGTGGGAACAACTGAAGCTTTCTTT. Translated: CASSYESVGTTEAFF.

Comments on this clone: The same CDR3 also results from other DNA sequences found in this sample. The V gene is TRBV5-1, the J gene TRBJ2-5; TRBD2 matches at 9 bases. The CDR3 contains 15 residues. J was trimmed by 2 bases and V by 0 bases; bases with no gene match: 2. Germline CDR1 is SGHRS and CDR2 is YFSETQ. CDR3 loop: CASSLGLAVQETQYF. The CDR3 bases are TGCGCCAGCAGCTTGGGACTAGCGGTACAAGAGACCCAGTACTTC.

This rearrangement joins TRBV12-3 or TRBV12-4 to TRBJ2-5; D is uncertain. The V end lost 7 bases, the J end lost 5 bases, and 8 bases lay between the germline ends. The CDR3 sequence is 11 residues long. In DNA, the CDR3 is TGTGCCAGCAAAGGTGGCGAGACCCAGTACTTC. It is translated as CASKGGETQYF.

This clone was counted once. The chain couples TRBV6-5 to TRBJ2-2; D is undetermined. Germline-derived CDR1 and CDR2 are MNHEY and SVGAGI. The CDR3 extends over 14 amino acids. V was cut by 4 bases and J by 3 bases, with 9 bases left in between. This chain's CDR3 is CASSSQTDTGELFF. The CDR3 DNA reads as TGTGCCAGCAGTTCCCAAACAGACACCGGGGAGCTGTTTTTT.

The chain recombines TRBV19 with TRBJ1-6, with a possible D match to TRBD1 (6 bases). Germline CDR1 LNHDA, CDR2 SQIVND (reference sequence). Trimming removed 5 bases at V and 5 bases at J, with 37 bases between. This CDR3 is built from 23 residues. The CDR3: CASSAPGAARSRNPQGDNSPLHF. In nucleotides, the CDR3 is TGTGCCAGTAGTGCGCCAGGGGCCGCCCGATCACGGAACCCTCAGGGAGATAATTCACCCCTCCACTTT.